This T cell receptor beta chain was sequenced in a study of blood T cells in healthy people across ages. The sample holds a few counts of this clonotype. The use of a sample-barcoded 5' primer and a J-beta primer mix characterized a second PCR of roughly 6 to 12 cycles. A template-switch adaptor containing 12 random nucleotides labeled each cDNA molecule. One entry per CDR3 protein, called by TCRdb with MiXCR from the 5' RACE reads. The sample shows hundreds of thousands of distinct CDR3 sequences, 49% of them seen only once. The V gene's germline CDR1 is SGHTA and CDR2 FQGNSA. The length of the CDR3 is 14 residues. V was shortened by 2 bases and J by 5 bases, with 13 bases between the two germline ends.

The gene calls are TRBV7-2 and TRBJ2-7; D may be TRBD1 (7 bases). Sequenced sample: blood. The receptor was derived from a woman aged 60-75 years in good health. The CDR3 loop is CASSLSGGSDEQYF. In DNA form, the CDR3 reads TGTGCCAGCAGCTTATCAGGGGGGTCGGACGAGCAGTACTTC.